Below, 9 T cell receptor beta chains from the same sample are listed, as sequenced in a study of PD-1 blockade in classical Hodgkin lymphoma. The time point was: cycle 4 day 1 (C4D1), after five to seven weeks of nivolumab. Every single patient, without exception, relapsed after autologous stem cell transplantation, and brentuximab vedotin exposure varied. Using immunoSEQ multiplex PCR, the repertoire was profiled, and TCRdb retains in-frame clones only, with some absent. The sample lists about 31,000 clones; around 81% were seen once. Material: peripheral blood mononuclear cells (PBMCs), obtained before the fourth cycle of nivolumab. The receptors were sampled from a human donor with classical Hodgkin lymphoma.

The chain joins TRBV12-2 to TRBJ2-1; the table assigns TRBD2, which was not confirmed against the DNA. TRBV12-2 is reported as a pseudogene. The CDR3 covers 16 residues. CDR3 residues: CASRSPGKGLLNEQFF. The DNA of the CDR3 is TGTGCAAGTCGCTCACCCGGGAAAGGGCTTCTCAATGAGCAGTTCTTC.

The gene calls are TRBV30 and TRBJ2-3; the D gene is possibly TRBD2 (7 bases). Looked up from germline, CDR1 is GTSNPN and CDR2 is SVGIG (reference sequence). This CDR3 has 16 amino acids. V was pared by 8 bases and J by 6 bases, with 27 bases between. This chain's CDR3 is CAGAARRGGRGDTQYF. The CDR3 coding sequence is TGTGCCGGAGCAGCAAGGAGGGGGGGCCGAGGTGATACGCAGTATTTT.

By share of the sample, this clone is medium-sized. The chain has TRBV11-3 and TRBJ2-5, with D maybe TRBD1 (5 bases). The germline V gene encodes CDR1 SGHNT and CDR2 YENEEA. The CDR3 is made up of 15 amino acids. Trimming removed 1 base from V and 5 bases from J, with 14 bases in between. CDR3: CASSLVAGLYETQYF. CDR3 bases: TGTGCCAGCAGCTTAGTAGCAGGGCTATACGAGACCCAGTACTTC.

V usage is TRBV5-6 and J usage is TRBJ1-4; a possible D gene is TRBD1 (5 bases). The germline CDR1 and CDR2 sequences are SGHDT and YYEEEE. CDR3 length: 18 residues. V lost 1 base, J lost 0 bases, and 16 bases lay in between. CDR3 DNA sequence: TGTGCCAGCAGCTTGTTTTGGGCAGGGCGGGCAACTAATGAAAAACTGTTTTTT. Translated, it gives CASSLFWAGRATNEKLFF.

The rearrangement uses TRBV5-1 and TRBJ1-6, with D unclear. V was pared by 0 bases and J by 4 bases, with 8 bases between. There are 15 residues in the CDR3. The V gene's germline CDR1 is SGHRS and CDR2 YFSETQ. CDR3 sequence reads: CASSLVAGYNSPLHF. The DNA for the CDR3 is TGCGCCAGCAGCTTGGTCGCAGGTTATAATTCACCCCTCCACTTT.

The chain recombines TRBV7-2 with TRBJ2-7, with TRBD1 identical over 8 bases. The ends lost 2 bases at V and 4 bases at J; junction bases unmatched: 10. CDR1 and CDR2 (germline): SGHTA, FQGNSA. This CDR3 contains 16 residues. CDR3 coding DNA: TGTGCCAGCAGCTTAAGGGGCGGACAGGGTAATTACGAGCAGTACTTC. As protein: CASSLRGGQGNYEQYF. Together with reference TRBV7-2 and TRBJ2-7, the CDR3 gives the full variable domain: GAGVSQSPSNKVTEKGKDVELRCDPISGHTALYWYRQSLGQGLEFLIYFQGNSAPDKSGLPSDRFSAERTGGSVSTLTIQRTQQEDSAVYLCASSLRGGQGNYEQYFGPGTRLTVT.

This chain uses TRBV5-1 with TRBJ1-2, with D possibly TRBD1 on 6 matching bases. Germline assignment: CDR1 SGHRS and CDR2 YFSETQ. This CDR3 comprises 16 residues. Deletions cut 5 bases from V and 1 base from J, with 18 bases between. The CDR3 DNA reads as TGCGCCAGCAGTTTCCCCGCGGGACATCATAACTATGGCTACACCTTC. It is translated as CASSFPAGHHNYGYTF.

The chain carries TRBV6-1 and TRBJ1-2, with D unclear. Germline V CDR1 and CDR2: MNHNS, SASEGT. The CDR3 runs 13 residues. Trimming took 1 base from V and 1 from J, leaving 4 bases between them. CDR3 sequence (DNA): TGTGCCAGCAGTGAAGAGAGTAACTATGGCTACACCTTC. Encoded protein: CASSEESNYGYTF.

This sequence joins TRBV4-1 and TRBJ2-1; D might be TRBD1 or TRBD2, each matching 6 bases. Trimming stripped 2 bases from V and 7 bases from J, with 18 bases between. This CDR3 spans 16 amino acids. Per germline, CDR1 MGHRA and CDR2 YSYEKL. The CDR3 DNA reads TGCGCCAGCAGCCAATCACAGGGACGGGGGCAAAATGAGCAGTTCTTC. Translating gives CASSQSQGRGQNEQFF.